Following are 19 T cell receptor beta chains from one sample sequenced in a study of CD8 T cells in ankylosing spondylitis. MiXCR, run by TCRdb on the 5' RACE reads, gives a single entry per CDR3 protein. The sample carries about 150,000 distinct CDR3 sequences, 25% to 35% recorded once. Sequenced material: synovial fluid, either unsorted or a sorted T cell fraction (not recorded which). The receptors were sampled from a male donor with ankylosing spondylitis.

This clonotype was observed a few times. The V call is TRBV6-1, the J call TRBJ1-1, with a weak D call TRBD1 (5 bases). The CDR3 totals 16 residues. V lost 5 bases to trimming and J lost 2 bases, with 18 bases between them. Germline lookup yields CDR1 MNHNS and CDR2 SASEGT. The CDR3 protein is CASSHDSAILNTEAFF. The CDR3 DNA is TGTGCCAGCAGTCATGACAGTGCTATTCTAAACACTGAAGCTTTCTTT.

CDR3 residues: CASRSAGGYTEAFF. As DNA, the CDR3 is TGTGCCAGTAGAAGTGCGGGGGGATACACTGAAGCTTTCTTT. This sequence joins TRBV19 and TRBJ1-1, with D perhaps TRBD1 (5 bases). Germline values: CDR1 LNHDA, CDR2 SQIVND (reference sequence). This CDR3 has 14 residues. V lost 6 bases, J lost 3 bases, and 14 bases lay in between.

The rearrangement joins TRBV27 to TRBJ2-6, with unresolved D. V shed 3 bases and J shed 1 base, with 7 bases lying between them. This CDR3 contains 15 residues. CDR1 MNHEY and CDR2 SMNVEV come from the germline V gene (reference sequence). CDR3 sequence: CASSFSFSGANVLTF. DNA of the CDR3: TGTGCCAGCAGTTTTAGCTTTTCTGGGGCCAACGTCCTGACTTTC.

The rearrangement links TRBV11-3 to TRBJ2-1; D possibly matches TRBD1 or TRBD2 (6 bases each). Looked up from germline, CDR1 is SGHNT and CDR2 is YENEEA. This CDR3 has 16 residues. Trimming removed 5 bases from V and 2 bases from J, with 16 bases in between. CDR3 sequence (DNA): TGTGCCAGCAGCGGGGGGACGGGGGCCGCCTACAATGAGCAGTTCTTC. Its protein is CASSGGTGAAYNEQFF.

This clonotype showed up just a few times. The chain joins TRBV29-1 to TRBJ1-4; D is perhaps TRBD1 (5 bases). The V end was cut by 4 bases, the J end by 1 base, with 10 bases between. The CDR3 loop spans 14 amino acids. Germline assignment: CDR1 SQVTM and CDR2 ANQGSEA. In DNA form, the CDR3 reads TGCAGCGTTGTCGGGGGTGGAACTAATGAAAAACTGTTTTTT. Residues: CSVVGGGTNEKLFF. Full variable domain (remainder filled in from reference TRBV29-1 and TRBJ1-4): SAVISQKPSRDICQRGTSLTIQCQVDSQVTMMFWYRQQPGQSLTLIATANQGSEATYESGFVIDKFPISRPNLTFSTLTVSNMSPEDSSIYLCSVVGGGTNEKLFFGSGTQLSVL.

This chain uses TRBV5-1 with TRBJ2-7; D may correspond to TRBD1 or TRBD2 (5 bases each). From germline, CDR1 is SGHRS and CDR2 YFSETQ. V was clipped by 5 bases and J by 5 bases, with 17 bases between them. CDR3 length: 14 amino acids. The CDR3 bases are TGCGCCAGCAGTGGGGGTAGGGAATCAAACGAGCAGTACTTC. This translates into CASSGGRESNEQYF.

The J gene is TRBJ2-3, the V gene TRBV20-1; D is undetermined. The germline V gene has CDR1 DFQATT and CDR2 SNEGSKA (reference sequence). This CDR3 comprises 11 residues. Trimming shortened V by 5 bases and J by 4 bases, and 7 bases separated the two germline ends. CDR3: CSAVSSDTQYF. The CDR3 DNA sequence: TGCAGTGCTGTTTCTTCAGATACGCAGTATTTT.

This CDR3 is CASSFPENYGYTF. As DNA, the CDR3 is TGTGCCAGCAGCTTTCCAGAGAACTATGGCTACACCTTC. This chain connects TRBV7-6 to TRBJ1-2, with unresolved D. This CDR3 has 13 amino acids. V lost 3 bases and J 2 bases, leaving 7 bases between the germline ends. Germline V gene data show CDR1 as SGHVS and CDR2 as FNYEAQ.

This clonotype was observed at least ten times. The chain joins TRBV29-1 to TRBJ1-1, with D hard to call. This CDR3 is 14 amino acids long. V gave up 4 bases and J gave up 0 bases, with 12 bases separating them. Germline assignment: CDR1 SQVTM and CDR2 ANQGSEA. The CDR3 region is CSVGSYTMNTEAFF. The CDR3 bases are TGCAGCGTTGGGAGCTACACCATGAACACTGAAGCTTTCTTT. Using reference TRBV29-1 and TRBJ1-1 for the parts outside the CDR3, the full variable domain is SAVISQKPSRDICQRGTSLTIQCQVDSQVTMMFWYRQQPGQSLTLIATANQGSEATYESGFVIDKFPISRPNLTFSTLTVSNMSPEDSSIYLCSVGSYTMNTEAFFGQGTRLTVV.

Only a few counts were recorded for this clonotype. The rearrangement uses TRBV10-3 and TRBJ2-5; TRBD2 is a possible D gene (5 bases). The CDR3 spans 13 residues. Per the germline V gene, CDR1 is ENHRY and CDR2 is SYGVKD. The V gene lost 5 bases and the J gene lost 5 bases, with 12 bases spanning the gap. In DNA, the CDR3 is TGTGCCATCAGTCCCAGCCCTAGCGAGACCCAGTACTTC. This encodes CAISPSPSETQYF.

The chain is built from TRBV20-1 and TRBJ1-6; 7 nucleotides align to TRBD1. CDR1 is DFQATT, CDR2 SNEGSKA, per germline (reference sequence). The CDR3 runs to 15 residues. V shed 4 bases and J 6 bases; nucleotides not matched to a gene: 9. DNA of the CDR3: TGCAGTGCTAACCCGACAGGGTATGGTAATTCACCCCTCCACTTT. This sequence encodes CSANPTGYGNSPLHF.

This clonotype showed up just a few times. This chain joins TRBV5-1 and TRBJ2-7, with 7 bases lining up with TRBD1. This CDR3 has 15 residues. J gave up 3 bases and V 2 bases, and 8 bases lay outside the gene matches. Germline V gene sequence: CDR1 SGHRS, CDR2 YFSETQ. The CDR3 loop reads CASSFLGQSIYEQYF. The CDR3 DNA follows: TGCGCCAGCAGCTTCTTGGGACAGAGCATCTACGAGCAGTACTTC.

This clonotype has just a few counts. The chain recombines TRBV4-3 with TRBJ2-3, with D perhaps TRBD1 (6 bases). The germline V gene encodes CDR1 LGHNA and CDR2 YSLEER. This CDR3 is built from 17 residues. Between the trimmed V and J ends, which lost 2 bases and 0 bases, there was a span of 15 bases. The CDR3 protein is CASSQRPTGASTDTQYF. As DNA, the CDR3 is TGCGCCAGCAGCCAACGACCGACAGGCGCGAGCACAGATACGCAGTATTTT.

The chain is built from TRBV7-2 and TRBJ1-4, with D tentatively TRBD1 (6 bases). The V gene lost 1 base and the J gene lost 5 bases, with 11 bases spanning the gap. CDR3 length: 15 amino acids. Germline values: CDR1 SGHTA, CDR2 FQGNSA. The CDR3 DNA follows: TGTGCCAGCAGCTTAGGCAGGGGTAAAAATGAAAAACTGTTTTTT. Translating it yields CASSLGRGKNEKLFF. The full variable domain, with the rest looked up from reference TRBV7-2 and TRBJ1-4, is GAGVSQSPSNKVTEKGKDVELRCDPISGHTALYWYRQSLGQGLEFLIYFQGNSAPDKSGLPSDRFSAERTGGSVSTLTIQRTQQEDSAVYLCASSLGRGKNEKLFFGSGTQLSVL.

For the CDR3, the DNA is TGCAGTGCTAGTGCCCAGACGGCGACAGCGGGTGGCTACACCTTC. Translation gives CSASAQTATAGGYTF. The gene calls are TRBV20-1 and TRBJ1-2, with a weak D call TRBD1 (5 bases). The germline CDR1 and CDR2 sequences are DFQATT and SNEGSKA (reference sequence). With 3 bases removed from V and 7 bases from J, the gap between germline ends came to 21 bases. CDR3 length: 15 amino acids.

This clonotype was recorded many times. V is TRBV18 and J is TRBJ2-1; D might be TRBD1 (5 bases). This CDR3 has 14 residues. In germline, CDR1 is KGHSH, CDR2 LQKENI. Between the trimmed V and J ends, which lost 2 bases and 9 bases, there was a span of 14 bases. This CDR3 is CASSPGVLQGEQFF. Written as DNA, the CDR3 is TGTGCCAGCTCACCAGGGGTCCTCCAGGGTGAGCAGTTCTTC.

The CDR3 reads CASSQISATNEKLFF. CDR3 in DNA: TGTGCCAGCAGCCAAATTTCCGCAACTAATGAAAAACTGTTTTTT. V usage is TRBV16 and J usage is TRBJ1-4; D ambiguous. Germline V gene sequence: CDR1 KGHSY, CDR2 FQNENV. Trimming removed 2 bases at V and 0 bases at J, with 7 bases between. The CDR3 loop spans 15 amino acids.

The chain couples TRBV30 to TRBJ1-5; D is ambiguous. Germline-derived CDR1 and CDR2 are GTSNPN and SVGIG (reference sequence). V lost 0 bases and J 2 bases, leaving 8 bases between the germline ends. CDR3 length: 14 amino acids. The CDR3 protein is CAWSVRGGNQPQHF. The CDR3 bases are TGTGCCTGGAGTGTACGCGGGGGCAATCAGCCCCAGCATTTT.

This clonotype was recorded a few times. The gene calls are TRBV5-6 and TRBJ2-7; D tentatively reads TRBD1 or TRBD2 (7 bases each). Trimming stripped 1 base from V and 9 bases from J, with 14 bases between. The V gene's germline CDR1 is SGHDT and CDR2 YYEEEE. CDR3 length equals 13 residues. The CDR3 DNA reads TGTGCCAGCAGCTTGTCAGGGGGAGGGGTGCAGTACTTC. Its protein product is CASSLSGGGVQYF.